The 2 T cell receptor beta chains reported below all come from one sample, sequenced in a study of blood T cell repertoires in COVID-19. Only in-frame clones appear in the TCRdb table, and some are missing; sequencing was by immunoSEQ multiplex PCR. The sample has about 300,000 clones, around four fifths seen once. The sequenced material came from peripheral blood. The receptors here all came from a woman aged 45-59 years who had recovered from COVID-19.

The rearrangement uses TRBV18 and TRBJ2-5; possible D gene TRBD2, 5 bases. Germline assignment: CDR1 KGHSH and CDR2 LQKENI. The CDR3 is 12 amino acids. Trimming took off 3 bases at V and 6 bases at J, with 8 bases between the two ends. For the CDR3, the DNA is TGTGCCAGCTCACCGATCGGGAAGACCCAGTACTTC. As protein: CASSPIGKTQYF.

The chain combines TRBV28 with TRBJ2-5, with TRBD2 matching over 10 bases. Germline V gene lookup returns CDR1 MDHEN and CDR2 SYDVKM. With 5 bases clipped from V and 5 bases from J, the junction kept 11 bases outside the gene matches. This CDR3 has 16 amino acids. The CDR3, as DNA: TGTGCCAGCAGTATTAGCGGGAGGTCCCCTTGGGAGACCCAGTACTTC. This translates into CASSISGRSPWETQYF.